Sequencing of this T cell receptor beta chain was carried out in a study of CD8+ T cells in alopecia areata. Study-wide points: Only a single nonresponder existed, so baseline CD8+ expansion links stay unclear.

In this sample, this clone turned up a few times. Its antigen is currently unknown. In each case, RNA was isolated and then reverse transcribed into cDNA as the sequencing template. Repertoires were generated with immunoSEQ multiplex PCR, while TCRdb's copy carries only in-frame clones and drops some. The table has roughly 180,000 clones, about 55% seen once. The CDR3 is 13 residues long. The germline V gene has CDR1 SGHTA and CDR2 FQGNSA. With 3 bases removed from V and 1 base from J, the gap between germline ends came to 6 bases. As to treatment: oral pan-JAK inhibitor, 5-10 mg twice daily. Collected material from alopecia areata patients comprised lesional scalp punch biopsies and peripheral blood.

The clonotype originates from a human donor with alopecia areata. This chain connects TRBV7-2 to TRBJ1-1; no reliable D call. The specimen comprised CD8+ T cells sorted from blood, sampled at week 24, from a patient treated with tofacitinib. As DNA, the CDR3 is TGTGCCAGCAGCTTCGTAGAGAACACTGAAGCTTTCTTT. Protein product: CASSFVENTEAFF. Full variable domain (rest looked up from reference TRBV7-2 and TRBJ1-1): GAGVSQSPSNKVTEKGKDVELRCDPISGHTALYWYRQSLGQGLEFLIYFQGNSAPDKSGLPSDRFSAERTGGSVSTLTIQRTQQEDSAVYLCASSFVENTEAFFGQGTRLTVV.